The 14 T cell receptor beta chains given below trace back to one sample, sequenced in a study of tumor-infiltrating lymphocytes in primary liver carcinoma. Constant-region priming of 500 ng total RNA yielded TCR beta cDNA. Researchers made the TCR beta libraries by running three nested multiplex PCR rounds with slightly modified ARM-PCR. Primers for the first two PCR rounds were TRBV1-TRBV30 forward primers and a C-beta reverse primer (roughly 9 cycles per round). TCRdb fed the multiplex PCR reads into MiXCR, producing one record per CDR3 protein. The table has about 200,000 distinct CDR3 sequences, less than 70% seen once. RNA was extracted from whole blood without cell sorting, alongside germline DNA. Specimen: peripheral blood. The receptors originated from a woman aged 60-70 years with primary liver carcinoma and hepatitis B virus infection.

Concerning this clonotype itself: The junction shows a germline mismatch at one end, possibly a read error. The rearrangement uses TRBV4-1 and TRBJ1-2; D is possibly TRBD1 (6 bases). The CDR3 contains 17 residues. Germline-derived CDR1 and CDR2 are MGHRA and YSYEKL. CDR3 coding DNA: TGCGCCAGTAGCCAATCGATAGGACAGAGAGAAACCTATGGCTACACCTTC. Translating it yields CASSQSIGQRETYGYTF.

A remark on this clonotype: The junction does not match germline at one end; this may be a read error. This sequence joins TRBV15 and TRBJ2-1, with 8 bases aligning to TRBD2. The CDR3 covers 17 residues. The germline V gene has CDR1 LNHNV and CDR2 YYDKDF (reference sequence). The CDR3 sequence is CATSRSAGTSGRDDQFF. In DNA form, the CDR3 reads TGTGCCACCAGCAGATCCGCCGGGACTAGTGGGAGGGATGATCAGTTCTTC.

With regard to this clonotype: Given the absence of the conserved phenylalanine or tryptophan at the CDR3 end, a read error is likely. This chain links TRBV11-2 with TRBJ2-7; 12 bases line up with TRBD2. The V segment lost 6 bases and the J segment 1 base; nucleotides outside the gene matches: 16. The CDR3 spans 19 residues. CDR1 SGHAT and CDR2 FQNNGV come from the germline V gene. CDR3 sequence reads: CASSPSGRARISWSYEQYS. CDR3 DNA sequence: TGTGCCAGCAGTCCTAGCGGGAGGGCCCGGATATCTTGGTCCTACGAGCAGTACTCC.

In the case of this clonotype: This may arise from a read error, as a much more abundant clone is one base away. V usage is TRBV6-6 and J usage is TRBJ2-5; the match to TRBD1 covers 8 bases. Germline loops: CDR1 MNHNY, CDR2 SVGAGI (reference sequence). This CDR3 is built from 16 residues. V shed 5 bases and J 7 bases; nucleotides not matched to a gene: 15. The CDR3 is CASSIGQGALLGTQYF. CDR3 nucleotide sequence: TGTGCCAGCAGTATTGGACAGGGAGCGCTGTTAGGGACCCAGTACTTC.

This clonotype appeared many times. The chain uses TRBV6-1 and TRBJ2-7, with TRBD1 matching over 8 bases. Germline V gene lookup returns CDR1 MNHNS and CDR2 SASEGT. The CDR3 totals 13 residues. Trimming at V came to 6 bases and at J to 3 bases, leaving 4 bases not matched to a gene. CDR3 DNA sequence: TGTGCCAGCAGCGACAGGGGCGGCTACGAGCAGTACTTC. Translated, it gives CASSDRGGYEQYF.

This clonotype showed up just once. A single base separates this from a much larger clone, so it may be a read error. The V gene is TRBV12-3 or TRBV12-4, the J gene TRBJ2-7; D is possibly TRBD1 (6 bases). There are 13 residues in the CDR3. CDR3 sequence: CVTTDRQMGEQYF. In DNA form, the CDR3 reads TGTGTCACCACCGACAGGCAAATGGGGGAGCAGTACTTC.

This clonotype was detected a few times. The chain couples TRBV28 to TRBJ2-3, with D unresolved. CDR3 length: 14 residues. Trimming took 2 bases from V and 5 from J, leaving 11 bases between them. Germline lookup yields CDR1 MDHEN and CDR2 SYDVKM. CDR3 residues: CASSLGLRRDTQYF. The CDR3 DNA reads TGTGCCAGCAGTTTAGGGCTTAGGAGAGATACGCAGTATTTT.

The CDR3 DNA is TGTGCCAGCGGGGAAGGACAGGGGGCTGTATCTGGCTACGAGCAGTACTTC. This translates into CASGEGQGAVSGYEQYF. The chain has TRBV28 and TRBJ2-7; 11 bases are shared with TRBD1. Trimming at V came to 8 bases and at J to 3 bases, leaving 15 bases not matched to a gene. The CDR3 length is 17 residues. The germline V gene has CDR1 MDHEN and CDR2 SYDVKM.

Comment on this clonotype: Germline is not matched at one junction end, which may reflect a read error. The chain combines TRBV5-6 with TRBJ2-1; TRBD2 matches 14 bases. The CDR3 totals 19 residues. Germline values: CDR1 SGHDT, CDR2 YYEEEE. The CDR3 DNA reads as TGTGCCAGCAGTTTGGAGGGGACTAGCGGGAGAATATCCTACGATGAGCAGTTCTTC. This sequence encodes CASSLEGTSGRISYDEQFF.

As to this clonotype: One end of the junction does not line up with germline, which may come from a read error. The rearrangement uses TRBV18 and TRBJ1-2; D is possibly TRBD1 (6 bases). The CDR3 spans 15 residues. From germline, CDR1 is KGHSH and CDR2 LQKENI. The CDR3 coding sequence is TGTGCCAGCTCACCACAGCCGGGGGACAACTATTGCTACACCTTC. As protein: CASSPQPGDNYCYTF. The entire variable domain, with the rest obtained from reference TRBV18 and TRBJ1-2, is as follows: NAGVMQNPRHLVRRRGQEARLRCSPMKGHSHVYWYRQLPEEGLKFMVYLQKENIIDESGMPKERFSAEFPKEGPSILRIQQVVRGDSAAYFCASSPQPGDNYCYTFGSGTRLTVV.

For this clonotype: This may stem from a read error, because a much larger clone lies one nucleotide away. The V gene is TRBV12-3 or TRBV12-4, the J gene TRBJ1-4, with 7 bases matching TRBD1. J lost 8 bases, V lost 5 bases, and 11 bases had no gene match. The length of the CDR3 is 15 residues. The CDR3 loop is CASSLLQGLEEKLFF. In DNA, the CDR3 is TGTGCCAGCAGTCTCCTACAGGGGCTAGAGGAAAAACTGTTTTTT.

The sample holds many counts of this clonotype. The chain recombines TRBV30 with TRBJ2-7, with D perhaps matching TRBD2 (6 bases). The germline CDR1 and CDR2 sequences are GTSNPN and SVGIG (reference sequence). This CDR3 is built from 13 residues. The ends were cut back, 4 bases at V and 2 bases at J, with 12 bases in the middle. CDR3 amino acids: CAWNWGRTYEQYF. The CDR3 nucleotides are TGTGCCTGGAATTGGGGGAGGACCTACGAGCAGTACTTC.

This chain joins TRBV7-9 and TRBJ1-2; D is unclear. CDR1 is SEHNR and CDR2 is FQNEAQ in the germline V gene (reference sequence). Trimming left V 4 bases short and J 5 bases short, with 8 bases between. This CDR3 is built from 12 residues. Here the CDR3 reads CASSSNLYGYTF. Here the CDR3 DNA reads TGTGCCAGCAGCTCAAACCTTTATGGCTACACCTTC.

On this clonotype itself: A much larger clone sits a single nucleotide away, making a read error possible. This chain uses TRBV29-1 with TRBJ2-7; no reliable D call. Trimming took off 2 bases at V and 1 base at J, with 3 bases between the two ends. This CDR3 is built from 11 residues. In germline, CDR1 is SQVTM, CDR2 ANQGSEA. CDR3 bases: TGCAGCGTTGAACATTCCTACGAGCAGTACTTC. Amino acids: CSVEHSYEQYF.